These T cell receptor beta chains were read from a single sample in a study of T cell responses to AZD1222 COVID-19 vaccine. The repertoire was sequenced with immunoSEQ multiplex PCR; TCRdb's copy has only in-frame clones and lacks some. The sample lists around 95,000 clones; about nine tenths were seen once. Sequenced here: peripheral blood, sampled on day 0 of AZD1222 vaccination. These receptors were collected from an adult in good health. The CDR3 runs from the conserved cysteine through the conserved F or W. D genes are given only for firm matches. Size values are once, few and many counts, or a class for expanded clones, and some rows have none.

NA	TRBV9	TRBD2	TRBJ2-7	CASSVDGTRGGEQYF	TGTGCCAGCAGCGTAGACGGGACTAGGGGAGGCGAGCAGTACTTC
once	TRBV7-8	NA	TRBJ1-2	CASSLAGRGPYGYTF	TGTGCCAGCAGCTTAGCTGGGCGGGGTCCCTATGGCTACACCTTC
once	TRBV4-3	NA	TRBJ2-3	CASSQDKGWTDTQYF	TGCGCCAGCAGCCAAGATAAGGGGTGGACAGATACGCAGTATTTT
NA	TRBV3-1/TRBV3-2	NA	TRBJ1-5	CASSQDSNQPQHF	TGTGCCAGCAGCCAAGATAGCAATCAGCCCCAGCATTTT
NA	TRBV9	TRBD2	TRBJ2-1	CASSILAGGSYNEQFF	TGTGCCAGCAGCATATTAGCGGGAGGGTCCTACAATGAGCAGTTCTTC
NA	TRBV28	NA	TRBJ1-5	CASRSSGVQPQHF	TGTGCCAGCAGATCCTCCGGGGTTCAGCCCCAGCATTTT
once	TRBV6-1	NA	TRBJ2-3	CASSENRGGTDTQYF	TGTGCCAGCAGTGAAAACCGAGGGGGAACAGATACGCAGTATTTT
NA	TRBV6-2/TRBV6-3	NA	TRBJ1-5	CASSYSRKGGNQPQHF	TGTGCCAGCAGTTACTCGAGGAAGGGAGGCAATCAGCCCCAGCATTTT
NA	TRBV2	NA	TRBJ2-2	CASSEGLARGELFF	TGTGCCAGCAGTGAAGGGCTAGCACGCGGGGAGCTGTTTTTT
NA	TRBV9	NA	TRBJ1-3	CASSVAGAGNTIYF	TGTGCCAGCAGCGTAGCGGGGGCCGGAAACACCATATATTTT
NA	TRBV7-2	TRBD2	TRBJ2-7	CASSPRTSGTEQYF	TGTGCCAGCAGCCCCCGGACTAGCGGGACCGAGCAGTACTTC
NA	TRBV29-1	NA	TRBJ1-1	CSVGFRGTSGAEAFF	TGCAGCGTTGGGTTCAGGGGCACATCGGGAGCTGAAGCTTTCTTT
NA	TRBV6-2/TRBV6-3	NA	TRBJ2-2	CASSYDGNTGELFF	TGTGCCAGCAGTTATGACGGGAACACCGGGGAGCTGTTTTTT
once	TRBV19	NA	TRBJ1-1	CASSLQFMNTEAFF	TGTGCCAGTAGTTTGCAGTTCATGAACACTGAAGCTTTCTTT
NA	TRBV6-4	TRBD2	TRBJ2-3	CASSDSIAGADTQYF	TGTGCCAGCAGTGACTCGATAGCGGGAGCAGATACGCAGTATTTT
NA	TRBV5-4	TRBD2	TRBJ2-7	CASSSQLAGEYEQYF	TGTGCCAGCAGTTCCCAACTAGCGGGAGAATACGAGCAGTACTTC
NA	TRBV27	NA	TRBJ2-6	CASSSWPTYSGANVLTF	TGTGCCAGCAGTTCTTGGCCCACCTACTCTGGGGCCAACGTCCTGACTTTC
NA	TRBV4-2	NA	TRBJ2-7	CASSQESGEQYF	TGTGCCAGCAGCCAAGAGAGTGGGGAGCAGTACTTC
few	TRBV5-1	TRBD2	TRBJ2-1	CASSLGGSGRGNEQFF	TGCGCCAGCAGCTTGGGCGGTAGCGGGAGGGGCAATGAGCAGTTCTTC
NA	TRBV25-1	NA	TRBJ1-5	CASSDVAPARNQPQHF	TGTGCCAGCAGTGATGTCGCCCCGGCACGCAATCAGCCCCAGCATTTT
NA	TRBV3-1/TRBV3-2	NA	TRBJ2-3	CASSPTGTSTDTQYF	TGTGCCAGCAGCCCCACAGGGACTAGCACAGATACGCAGTATTTT
NA	TRBV7-8	NA	TRBJ1-3	CASTEQVLSGNTIYF	TGTGCCAGCACCGAGCAGGTTCTCTCTGGAAACACCATATATTTT
NA	TRBV2	TRBD1	TRBJ1-1	CARGGQGGTEAFF	TGTGCCAGAGGGGGACAGGGAGGCACTGAAGCTTTCTTT
NA	TRBV6-1	TRBD2	TRBJ2-3	CASSDRLAGTDTQYF	TGTGCCAGCAGTGACCGGCTAGCGGGCACAGATACGCAGTATTTT
few	TRBV4-2	NA	TRBJ2-2	CASSYRVGDTGELFF	TGTGCCAGCAGCTACAGGGTAGGTGACACCGGGGAGCTGTTTTTT
NA	TRBV4-1	TRBD2	TRBJ2-1	CASSQVAGNYNEQFF	TGCGCCAGCAGCCAAGTAGCGGGAAACTACAATGAGCAGTTCTTC
NA	TRBV7-9	TRBD1	TRBJ1-1	CASSWDSVFEAFF	TGTGCCAGCAGCTGGGACAGCGTTTTTGAAGCTTTCTTT
NA	TRBV30	NA	TRBJ1-3	CAWSVPSLVSGNTIYF	TGTGCCTGGAGTGTACCCAGTCTGGTCTCTGGAAACACCATATATTTT
NA	TRBV5-1	TRBD2	TRBJ2-7	CASSLDPAGSITPEQYF	TGCGCCAGCAGCTTGGACCCAGCGGGATCCATCACCCCCGAGCAGTACTTC
NA	TRBV28	NA	TRBJ1-5	CASSLLTMGGPRFNQPQHF	TGTGCCAGCAGTTTATTAACGATGGGAGGACCGAGATTCAATCAGCCCCAGCATTTT
NA	TRBV5-6	NA	TRBJ2-3	CASRDTGPRTDTQYF	TGTGCCAGCAGAGATACGGGACCCCGCACAGATACGCAGTATTTT
NA	TRBV24-1	NA	TRBJ2-1	CATSDPPQRSGDNEQFF	TGTGCCACCAGTGATCCACCCCAGCGGTCGGGGGACAATGAGCAGTTCTTC
once	TRBV4-3	NA	TRBJ2-1	CASSQPGTAGGQFF	TGCGCCAGCAGCCAGCCCGGGACCGCGGGCGGGCAGTTCTTC
NA	TRBV28	NA	TRBJ1-4	CASSGAAGTNEKLFF	TGTGCCAGCAGTGGGGCGGCAGGGACTAATGAAAAACTGTTTTTT
NA	TRBV16	TRBD1	TRBJ1-5	CASSHVGTGDYSNQPQHF	TGTGCCAGCAGCCATGTTGGGACAGGGGATTATAGCAATCAGCCCCAGCATTTT
NA	TRBV7-9	TRBD1	TRBJ1-4	CASSSTGSNEKLFF	TGTGCCAGCAGCTCGACAGGGAGTAATGAAAAACTGTTTTTT
NA	TRBV18	NA	TRBJ2-7	CASSPGTDSYEQYF	TGTGCCAGCTCACCTGGGACGGACTCCTACGAGCAGTACTTC
NA	TRBV24-1	NA	TRBJ2-7	CATSETTGLYEQYF	TGTGCCACCAGTGAGACGACAGGCCTCTACGAGCAGTACTTC
NA	TRBV7-9	NA	TRBJ2-5	CASSLLLRETQYF	TGTGCCAGCAGCTTACTTCTGCGGGAGACCCAGTACTTC
NA	TRBV5-1	NA	TRBJ2-1	CASSPRERGYNEQFF	TGCGCCAGCAGCCCCCGGGAGAGGGGCTACAATGAGCAGTTCTTC
NA	TRBV7-2	NA	TRBJ2-1	CASSLEASDYNEQFF	TGTGCCAGCAGCTTAGAGGCTAGCGACTACAATGAGCAGTTCTTC
NA	TRBV27	TRBD1	TRBJ1-5	CASSPTQGTGGRNQPQHF	TGTGCCAGCAGCCCCACGCAGGGGACAGGGGGCAGAAATCAGCCCCAGCATTTT
NA	TRBV27	NA	TRBJ1-4	CASSSPGREEKLFF	TGTGCCAGCAGTTCGCCAGGGAGGGAGGAAAAACTGTTTTTT